The 17 T cell receptor beta chains below come from one sample, sequenced in a study of blood T cells in healthy people across ages. Through a sample-barcoded 5' primer and a J-beta primer mix, a second PCR was run for roughly 6 to 11 cycles. MiXCR was run by TCRdb on the 5' RACE reads, yielding one entry per CDR3 protein. The table includes about 1.1 million distinct CDR3 sequences, roughly two fifths detected once. Input material: blood. The receptor source for this set is a man between 18 and 35 years old in good health.

This chain joins TRBV4-3 and TRBJ2-3; 10 bases are a match to TRBD2. From germline, CDR1 is LGHNA and CDR2 YSLEER. V gave up 4 bases and J gave up 0 bases; unmatched junction bases: 4. The CDR3 consists of 16 residues. The CDR3: CASSPLAGLSTDTQYF. In DNA form, the CDR3 reads TGCGCCAGCAGCCCACTAGCGGGGCTTAGCACAGATACGCAGTATTTT.

A few counts support this clonotype. V usage is TRBV20-1 and J usage is TRBJ1-5; TRBD1 matches at 7 bases. Germline-derived CDR1 and CDR2 are DFQATT and SNEGSKA (reference sequence). Unmatched junction bases numbered 13, after V lost 6 bases and J lost 2 bases. This CDR3 comprises 16 residues. CDR3 amino acids: CSARQGGNWGNQPQHF. In DNA form, the CDR3 reads TGCAGTGCCCGGCAGGGGGGGAATTGGGGCAATCAGCCCCAGCATTTT.

This clonotype appeared a few times. The gene calls are TRBV4-1 and TRBJ2-1, with D unresolved. The CDR3 runs to 16 residues. Trimming stripped 0 bases from V and 2 bases from J, with 11 bases between. Germline loops: CDR1 MGHRA, CDR2 YSYEKL. The CDR3 spells CASSQEDTRTYNEQFF. Here the CDR3 DNA reads TGCGCCAGCAGCCAAGAGGATACGAGGACCTACAATGAGCAGTTCTTC.

V gene TRBV4-2 combines with J gene TRBJ2-1, with TRBD2 as a possible D gene (6 bases). Trimming cost V 5 bases and J 5 bases, with 16 bases left between them. CDR1 is LGHNA and CDR2 is YNFKEQ in the germline V gene. This CDR3 region has 15 residues. The DNA of the CDR3 is TGTGCCAGCAGCGTTACGGGGGAGCTAAACAATGAGCAGTTCTTC. Amino acids: CASSVTGELNNEQFF.

This chain links TRBV20-1 with TRBJ2-5; 9 bases line up with TRBD2. Germline trimming cut 4 bases from V and 2 bases from J; bases unmatched to any gene: 8. The CDR3 is made up of 15 amino acids. The germline CDR1 and CDR2 sequences are DFQATT and SNEGSKA (reference sequence). The CDR3 DNA sequence: TGCAGTGCTAATCCTAGCGGGGCGGGGCAAGAGACCCAGTACTTC. The encoded protein is CSANPSGAGQETQYF.

A word on this clonotype: The junction and the germline gene differ at one end; a read error may be behind it. The chain employs TRBV4-3 and TRBJ2-3, with TRBD2 matching 7 bases. This CDR3 contains 18 residues. CDR1 is LGHNA and CDR2 is YSLEER in the germline V gene. The CDR3 region is CASNQDSLRGTYTDTQYF. CDR3 DNA sequence: TGCGCCAGCAACCAAGATAGTTTGCGGGGGACCTACACAGATACGCAGTATTTT.

This clonotype was detected a few times. The rearrangement links TRBV4-2 to TRBJ2-1; D not resolved. V lost 1 base and J lost 5, with 9 bases in between. Germline lookup yields CDR1 LGHNA and CDR2 YNFKEQ. The CDR3 has 14 residues. The CDR3 nucleotides are TGTGCCAGCAGCCAAGTAAGGGCTGACAATGAGCAGTTCTTC. This translates into CASSQVRADNEQFF.

This clonotype was picked up a small number of times. The V and J genes are TRBV20-1 and TRBJ1-2; D might be TRBD1 (5 bases). The CDR3 runs 16 residues. The ends were cut back, 0 bases at V and 3 bases at J, with 17 bases in the middle. Germline CDR1 DFQATT, CDR2 SNEGSKA (reference sequence). The CDR3 reads CSARDSGARRHYGYTF. The CDR3 region has the DNA TGCAGTGCTAGAGATTCTGGGGCCAGGAGACACTATGGCTACACCTTC.

Remarks on this clonotype: This may arise from a read error, as a much more abundant clone is one base away. The J gene is TRBJ2-5, the V gene TRBV5-1; unclear D gene. This CDR3 has 11 residues. Germline CDR1 SGHRS, CDR2 YFSETQ. In DNA form, the CDR3 reads TGCGCCAGCAGCTTAGATAAGACCCAGGACTTC. Its protein product is CASSLDKTQDF.

The rearrangement links TRBV9 to TRBJ1-5, with D hard to call. The CDR3 spans 13 residues. Germline V CDR1 and CDR2: SGDLS, YYNGEE. V was pared by 4 bases and J by 3 bases, with 8 bases between. CDR3 nucleotides: TGTGCCAGCAGCATAGAGAACAATCAGCCCCAGCATTTT. Translated: CASSIENNQPQHF.

This clonotype showed up just a few times. This clone may be a read error of a much larger clone one base away. V usage is TRBV11-2 and J usage is TRBJ2-5, with TRBD1 matching 7 bases. The CDR3 extends over 16 amino acids. Germline loops: CDR1 SGHAT, CDR2 FQNNGV. Trimming removed 1 base from V and 7 bases from J; junction bases left unmatched: 12. CDR3 sequence: CASSLVPRDRSGTQYF. The CDR3 coding sequence is TGTGCCAGCAGCTTAGTACCTAGGGACAGATCGGGGACCCAGTACTTC.

J is TRBJ2-3 and V is TRBV7-2; D may be TRBD1 (5 bases). Trimming removed 11 bases at V and 6 bases at J, with 18 bases between. The length of the CDR3 is 13 residues. Germline V gene sequence: CDR1 SGHTA, CDR2 FQGNSA. The CDR3 loop reads CALTAGFSDTQYF. The CDR3 DNA follows: TGTGCCCTTACGGCAGGGTTTTCGGATACGCAGTATTTT.

The chain carries TRBV20-1 and TRBJ2-1; D is undetermined. CDR1 is DFQATT, CDR2 SNEGSKA, per germline (reference sequence). The CDR3 spans 16 residues. V lost 3 bases and J lost 1, with 16 bases in between. The CDR3 is CSASLPGLSSYNEQFF. The CDR3 DNA sequence: TGCAGTGCTAGTTTACCGGGTCTTAGTTCCTACAATGAGCAGTTCTTC.

This chain uses TRBV27 with TRBJ1-1; no definite D call. This CDR3 has 13 residues. The germline CDR1 and CDR2 sequences are MNHEY and SMNVEV (reference sequence). The V and J ends lost 4 bases and 0 bases respectively, with 6 bases between them. The CDR3 DNA sequence: TGTGCCAGCAGTTGGTACCTGAACACTGAAGCTTTCTTT. Residues: CASSWYLNTEAFF.

The chain joins TRBV5-1 to TRBJ2-1; possible D gene TRBD1, 5 bases. Germline V gene lookup returns CDR1 SGHRS and CDR2 YFSETQ. This CDR3 region has 14 residues. Trimming pared 0 bases from V and 8 bases from J, leaving 12 bases between. The DNA of the CDR3 is TGCGCCAGCAGCTTGGCTCAGGGCCTGTATGAGCAGTTCTTC. It yields the protein CASSLAQGLYEQFF.

This clonotype was counted a few times. The rearrangement joins TRBV12-3 or TRBV12-4 to TRBJ1-5; D may be TRBD1 (5 bases). The CDR3 length is 16 residues. V shed 2 bases and J shed 2 bases, with 13 bases lying between them. CDR3 region: CASSLRGPAGNQPQHF. DNA of the CDR3: TGTGCCAGCAGTTTAAGGGGACCGGCGGGCAATCAGCCCCAGCATTTT.

The J gene is TRBJ1-1, the V gene TRBV29-1; D is undetermined. The germline gives CDR1 SQVTM, CDR2 ANQGSEA. This CDR3 is built from 14 residues. V was trimmed by 2 bases and J by 1 base, leaving 11 bases between them. The CDR3 DNA follows: TGCAGCGTTGAACCCCTCTTGAGGAACACTGAAGCTTTCTTT. Amino acids: CSVEPLLRNTEAFF.